This T cell receptor beta chain was profiled in a study of OX40 agonist ivuxolimab in advanced cancers. Looking at the study overall: Patients were dosed with the agonistic anti-OX40 (CD134) antibody ivuxolimab. Study-wide points: In the expanded peripheral T cells, antigen specificity was never determined. Average numbers of expanded clones were greater in CD8+ T cells than in CD4+.

The method was immunoSEQ multiplex PCR; TCRdb's version includes in-frame clones alone and lacks a portion of them. The table lists some 75,000 clones, 65% to 90% of them singletons. Trimming took off 3 bases at V and 4 bases at J, with 10 bases between the two ends. Germline V CDR1 and CDR2: KGHSH, LQKENI. The CDR3 totals 14 residues. This clone appeared once. The antigen remains unidentified. The specimen was CD4+ or CD8+ T cells sorted from blood, collected in a trial of the OX40 agonist ivuxolimab. This clonotype originated in an adult with an advanced solid tumor such as melanoma, head and neck, liver or kidney cancer. The V and J genes are TRBV18 and TRBJ1-5, with D hard to call. This CDR3 is CASSPSWENQPQHF. In DNA, the CDR3 is TGTGCCAGCTCACCCTCGTGGGAAAATCAGCCCCAGCATTTT.